These 4 T cell receptor beta chains originate from one sample sequenced in a study of blood T cell repertoires in COVID-19. Profiled with immunoSEQ multiplex PCR; TCRdb holds only in-frame clones, not every one. Of over 200,000 clones in the sample, roughly 80% were seen once. Sequencing was done on a sample of peripheral blood. The receptors come from a human donor in a cohort sampled during active COVID-19.

This clone was counted only a few times. The CDR3 region is CASSLAAGGLTEAFF. The CDR3 DNA is TGCGCCAGCAGCTTGGCCGCAGGGGGTTTGACTGAAGCTTTCTTT. V and J are TRBV5-1 and TRBJ1-1; 7 positions match TRBD1. In germline, CDR1 is SGHRS, CDR2 YFSETQ. The trim removed 0 bases at V and 5 bases at J, leaving 7 bases unmatched. This CDR3 has 15 amino acids. The variable domain in full, completed from reference TRBV5-1 and TRBJ1-1, reads KAGVTQTPRYLIKTRGQQVTLSCSPISGHRSVSWYQQTPGQGLQFLFEYFSETQRNKGNFPGRFSGRQFSNSRSEMNVSTLELGDSALYLCASSLAAGGLTEAFFGQGTRLTVV.

This clone has at least ten counts. This chain joins TRBV6-4 and TRBJ2-3; a possible D gene is TRBD2 (6 bases). V dropped 5 bases and J dropped 0 bases, with 9 bases sitting between them. This CDR3 contains 14 residues. CDR1 MRHNA and CDR2 SNTAGT come from the germline V gene. CDR3 coding DNA: TGTGCCAGCAGTTATAGCGGAAGCACAGATACGCAGTATTTT. Translating gives CASSYSGSTDTQYF.

The chain carries TRBV9 and TRBJ2-7; D might be TRBD1 (6 bases). Germline V gene lookup returns CDR1 SGDLS and CDR2 YYNGEE. Trimming cost V 3 bases and J 1 base, with 11 bases left between them. The CDR3 spans 14 residues. The CDR3 loop is CASSAQDSSYEQYF. In DNA, the CDR3 is TGTGCCAGCAGCGCCCAGGACAGTTCCTACGAGCAGTACTTC.

The V gene is TRBV9, the J gene TRBJ2-3; 8 nucleotides line up with TRBD2. The length of the CDR3 is 15 residues. Germline V gives CDR1 SGDLS, CDR2 YYNGEE. V shed 3 bases, J shed 4 bases, and the junction held 7 bases outside the gene matches. This CDR3 is CASSARPGLADTQYF. CDR3 coding DNA: TGTGCCAGCAGCGCGAGGCCGGGACTAGCAGATACGCAGTATTTT.